A single sample is the source of the 22 T cell receptor beta chains below, sequenced in a study of cytomegalovirus exposure and HLA in healthy donors. Primers for the PCR totalled 60 Vbeta and 13 Jbeta. The data were produced by immunoSEQ multiplex PCR, yet TCRdb's version contains in-frame clones alone and is incomplete. The table has some 130,000 clones, around three quarters seen once. The sequenced material came from PBMCs. Source of these receptors: a man in his forties in good health and CMV-seronegative.

This clone occurred a few times. The chain joins TRBV28 to TRBJ2-3; 9 nucleotides agree with TRBD2. In germline, CDR1 is MDHEN, CDR2 SYDVKM. CDR3 length: 16 residues. J was trimmed by 6 bases and V by 5 bases; bases with no gene match: 12. The CDR3 sequence is CASSPDLAGAGDTQYF. CDR3 sequence (DNA): TGTGCCAGCAGTCCTGACTTAGCGGGAGCAGGGGATACGCAGTATTTT.

This clone was recorded a few times. The chain uses TRBV7-6 and TRBJ2-6, with 12 positions matching TRBD2. Germline V gene sequence: CDR1 SGHVS, CDR2 FNYEAQ. The CDR3 sequence is 18 residues long. V was clipped by 5 bases and J by 0 bases; unmatched bases: 5. The CDR3, as DNA: TGTGCCAGCAGCCCCGGACTAGCGGGACGCTCTGGGGCCAACGTCCTGACTTTC. Translated: CASSPGLAGRSGANVLTF.

V is TRBV30 and J is TRBJ2-2; TRBD2 is a possible D gene (6 bases). The CDR3 has 13 residues. CDR1 and CDR2 from the germline V gene are GTSNPN and SVGIG (reference sequence). Trimming pared 5 bases from V and 4 bases from J, leaving 11 bases between. As DNA, the CDR3 is TGTGCCTGGGGGGGGATTGGCACCGGGGAGCTGTTTTTT. The encoded protein is CAWGGIGTGELFF.

The chain recombines TRBV28 with TRBJ2-7; TRBD1 agrees at 7 bases. V lost 5 bases and J lost 3; bases outside the gene matches: 10. CDR1 is MDHEN and CDR2 is SYDVKM in the germline V gene. This CDR3 is built from 15 residues. CDR3 sequence (DNA): TGTGCCAGCAGTGAGGCGAGGCAGGGGGTCTACGAGCAGTACTTC. Protein sequence: CASSEARQGVYEQYF.

About this clone: The junction shows a germline mismatch at one end, possibly a read error. The chain has TRBV29-1 and TRBJ2-3; tentative D call: TRBD2 (5 bases). The CDR3 consists of 14 residues. Looked up from germline, CDR1 is SQVTM and CDR2 is ANQGSEA. The CDR3 DNA sequence: TGCAGCGTCGAAGAGGGTAGCGTGGCAGATACGCAGTATTTT. Amino acids: CSVEEGSVADTQYF.

This clone came up once. The chain combines TRBV4-3 with TRBJ2-1, with TRBD2 identical over 8 bases. Germline V gene sequence: CDR1 LGHNA, CDR2 YSLEER. The CDR3 has 15 amino acids. After removal of 1 base from V and 6 bases from J, the junction contained 5 bases not matched to a gene. CDR3 sequence: CASSQGSGTSNEQFF. The CDR3 region has the DNA TGCGCCAGCAGCCAAGGGTCCGGGACTAGCAATGAGCAGTTCTTC.

The genes are TRBV6-1 and TRBJ2-3; the match to TRBD1 covers 7 bases. CDR1 and CDR2 (germline): MNHNS, SASEGT. The J segment lost 1 base and the V segment lost 2 bases, leaving 9 bases of the junction unmatched. CDR3 length: 17 residues. The DNA of the CDR3 is TGTGCCAGCAGTGAATGGGACAGCCCAGAGGGCACAGATACGCAGTATTTT. This encodes CASSEWDSPEGTDTQYF.

The CDR3 loop reads CASSLSGQGTYEQYF. The CDR3 DNA sequence: TGTGCCAGCAGTTTATCTGGACAGGGAACCTACGAGCAGTACTTC. The chain links TRBV27 to TRBJ2-7; 8 bases are a match to TRBD1. V lost 0 bases and J lost 2; bases outside the gene matches: 3. Germline V gene data show CDR1 as MNHEY and CDR2 as SMNVEV (reference sequence). This CDR3 region has 15 residues.

This sequence joins TRBV7-2 and TRBJ1-1; TRBD1 matches at 8 bases. J gave up 1 base and V 4 bases, and 5 bases lay outside the gene matches. Germline V CDR1 and CDR2: SGHTA, FQGNSA. The CDR3 spans 15 residues. CDR3 coding DNA: TGTGCCAGCAGCTCACGACAGGGGTGGAACACTGAAGCTTTCTTT. This translates into CASSSRQGWNTEAFF. Combining the CDR3 with reference TRBV7-2 and TRBJ1-1 gives the whole variable domain GAGVSQSPSNKVTEKGKDVELRCDPISGHTALYWYRQSLGQGLEFLIYFQGNSAPDKSGLPSDRFSAERTGGSVSTLTIQRTQQEDSAVYLCASSSRQGWNTEAFFGQGTRLTVV.

This clone was seen just once. V gene TRBV30 combines with J gene TRBJ1-1; D remains ambiguous. The V end lost 3 bases, the J end lost 4 bases, and 15 bases lay between the germline ends. CDR3 length equals 14 residues. Germline loops: CDR1 GTSNPN, CDR2 SVGIG (reference sequence). The CDR3 reads CAWSPRTRGTEAFF. In DNA form, the CDR3 reads TGTGCCTGGAGCCCAAGAACCCGGGGCACTGAAGCTTTCTTT.

The V and J genes are TRBV5-8 and TRBJ1-1, with TRBD1 matching over 10 bases. After removal of 4 bases from V and 4 bases from J, the junction contained 4 bases not matched to a gene. The CDR3 sequence is 14 residues long. Germline CDR1 is SGHTS and CDR2 is YDEGEE. CDR3 in DNA: TGTGCCAGCAGCCTAGGGACAGGGGTCACTGAAGCTTTCTTT. Its translation: CASSLGTGVTEAFF.

The chain carries TRBV7-2 and TRBJ2-1; perhaps TRBD2 as D (6 bases). The CDR3 contains 15 residues. The germline V gene encodes CDR1 SGHTA and CDR2 FQGNSA. V lost 5 bases and J 9 bases, leaving 20 bases between the germline ends. The chain's CDR3 is CASSPTGPAGGEQFF. The DNA of the CDR3 is TGTGCCAGCAGCCCAACCGGGCCCGCCGGGGGTGAGCAGTTCTTC.

In DNA, the CDR3 is TGCGCCAGCAGCCACATACACCTTGGACTAGCGGGGACGAGCTCCTACAATGAGCAGTTCTTC. It codes for CASSHIHLGLAGTSSYNEQFF. The genes are TRBV4-3 and TRBJ2-1; 12 bases line up with TRBD2. This CDR3 is 21 amino acids long. The J segment lost 0 bases and the V segment lost 3 bases, leaving 15 bases of the junction unmatched. Germline V gene lookup returns CDR1 LGHNA and CDR2 YSLEER.

The gene calls are TRBV29-1 and TRBJ2-1, with 9 bases identical to TRBD1. This CDR3 has 14 amino acids. The ends lost 4 bases at V and 5 bases at J; junction bases unmatched: 6. Germline-derived CDR1 and CDR2 are SQVTM and ANQGSEA. DNA for the CDR3: TGCAGCGTTGCACAGGGGGCTGCGGACAATGAGCAGTTCTTC. It yields the protein CSVAQGAADNEQFF.

This clone showed up just a few times. The chain carries TRBV28 and TRBJ1-6, with D possibly matching TRBD1 (5 bases). The CDR3 is made up of 15 amino acids. Trimming took 2 bases from V and 8 from J, leaving 13 bases between them. The germline CDR1 and CDR2 sequences are MDHEN and SYDVKM. CDR3 sequence reads: CASSLDGQSHSPLHF. CDR3 in DNA: TGTGCCAGCAGTTTAGACGGACAAAGCCATTCACCCCTCCACTTT.

The V and J genes are TRBV19 and TRBJ2-5; 7 bases agree with TRBD2. The tail of the sequence fits TRBJ2-7 better, so the J call may be wrong. Germline CDR1 is LNHDA and CDR2 is SQIVND (reference sequence). The CDR3 runs 14 residues. In nucleotides, the CDR3 is TGTGCCAGTAGTATAAGCGGGACCTCCTACGAGCAGTACTTC. This sequence encodes CASSISGTSYEQYF.

A few counts support this clone. V gene TRBV6-5 combines with J gene TRBJ2-3; 7 bases match TRBD1. The trim removed 6 bases at V and 1 base at J, leaving 7 bases unmatched. The CDR3 totals 15 residues. Germline lookup yields CDR1 MNHEY and CDR2 SVGAGI. The CDR3: CASRREGGGTDTQYF. DNA of the CDR3: TGTGCCAGCAGGAGAGAAGGGGGCGGCACAGATACGCAGTATTTT.

This clone was counted a few times. J is TRBJ2-3 and V is TRBV30; D is possibly TRBD1 (6 bases). This CDR3 is 14 amino acids long. V lost 3 bases and J lost 0, with 10 bases in between. Germline loops: CDR1 GTSNPN, CDR2 SVGIG (reference sequence). Here the CDR3 reads CAWSTGQSTDTQYF. The CDR3 region has the DNA TGTGCCTGGAGCACCGGACAGAGCACAGATACGCAGTATTTT.

In this sample, this clone turned up a few times. The chain is built from TRBV4-3 and TRBJ1-4; possibly TRBD1 for D (6 bases). Trimming removed 4 bases from V and 7 bases from J, with 13 bases in between. Germline lookup yields CDR1 LGHNA and CDR2 YSLEER. The CDR3 extends over 14 amino acids. As DNA, the CDR3 is TGCGCCAGCAGCCCAAGCCAGGGGCGTGAAAAACTGTTTTTT. Translated: CASSPSQGREKLFF.

This chain links TRBV28 with TRBJ2-5; a weak D match, TRBD2 (6 bases). Trimming removed 3 bases at V and 2 bases at J, with 10 bases between. The CDR3 runs to 14 residues. Germline V CDR1 and CDR2: MDHEN, SYDVKM. For the CDR3, the DNA is TGTGCCAGCAGTTTCTCTAGCGCTCAAGAGACCCAGTACTTC. It specifies CASSFSSAQETQYF.

This clone was observed a single time. The chain joins TRBV5-5 to TRBJ2-6, with D tentatively TRBD1 (6 bases). The V end was cut by 2 bases, the J end by 0 bases, with 9 bases between. CDR1 and CDR2 from the germline V gene are SGHKS and YYEKEE (reference sequence). CDR3 length: 16 residues. The CDR3 loop is CASSFKGDSGANVLTF. The CDR3 DNA is TGTGCCAGCAGCTTTAAGGGGGACTCTGGGGCCAACGTCCTGACTTTC.

The gene calls are TRBV19 and TRBJ2-2, with D maybe TRBD2 (5 bases). The CDR3 runs 16 residues. Germline V gene sequence: CDR1 LNHDA, CDR2 SQIVND (reference sequence). V lost 3 bases and J 0 bases, leaving 11 bases between the germline ends. The CDR3 region is CASSILSEPNTGELFF. The CDR3 nucleotides are TGTGCCAGTAGTATCCTTAGCGAACCGAACACCGGGGAGCTGTTTTTT.